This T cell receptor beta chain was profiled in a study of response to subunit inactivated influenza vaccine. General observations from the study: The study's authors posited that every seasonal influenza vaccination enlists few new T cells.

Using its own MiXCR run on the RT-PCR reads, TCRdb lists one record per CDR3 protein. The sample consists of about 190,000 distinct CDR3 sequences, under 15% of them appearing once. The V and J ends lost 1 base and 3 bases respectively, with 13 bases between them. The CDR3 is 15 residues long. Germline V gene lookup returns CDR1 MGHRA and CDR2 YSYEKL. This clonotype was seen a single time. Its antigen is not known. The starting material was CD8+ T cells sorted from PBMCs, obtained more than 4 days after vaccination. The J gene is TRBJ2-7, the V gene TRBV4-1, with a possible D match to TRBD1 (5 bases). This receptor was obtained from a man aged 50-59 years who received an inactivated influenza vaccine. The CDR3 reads CASSQGGAPLYEQYF. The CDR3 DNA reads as TGCGCCAGCAGCCAAGGGGGCGCCCCACTCTACGAGCAGTACTTC.